A selection of T cell receptor beta chains follows, all from one sample in a study of monozygotic twins with inflammatory bowel disease. Reanalyzing the 5' RACE reads, TCRdb keeps one entry per CDR3 protein, without DNA. This listing includes roughly 200,000 distinct CDR3 sequences. The sequenced sample was blood. The source of these receptors is a human donor with ulcerative colitis or Crohn's disease, or a healthy co-twin of an affected twin (not recorded which). Each CDR3 is given with its conserved first and last residue. The order of the fields is V gene, J gene, CDR3 protein.

v_call: TRBV5-1; j_call: TRBJ2-5; cdr3_aa: CASSFTGTGKGEETQYF
v_call: TRBV6-1; j_call: TRBJ2-7; cdr3_aa: CATQEGRHSYEQYF
v_call: TRBV7-9; j_call: TRBJ1-1; cdr3_aa: CASSLVPGTSTEAFF
v_call: TRBV27; j_call: TRBJ2-2; cdr3_aa: CASSSARTELFF
v_call: TRBV6-1; j_call: TRBJ2-5; cdr3_aa: CASSGGASGAKTQYF
v_call: TRBV5-6; j_call: TRBJ2-7; cdr3_aa: CASSWSGPGMTRSSYEQYF
v_call: TRBV20-1; j_call: TRBJ1-1; cdr3_aa: CSAREGGAHTEAFF
v_call: TRBV20-1; j_call: TRBJ2-2; cdr3_aa: CSARPDRGTGELFF
v_call: TRBV11-2; j_call: TRBJ1-2; cdr3_aa: CASSLGLGLNYGYTF
v_call: TRBV6-5; j_call: TRBJ1-1; cdr3_aa: CASSYAGRGRGTEAFF
v_call: TRBV5-4; j_call: TRBJ1-6; cdr3_aa: CASSPTGGDSPLHF
v_call: TRBV5-1; j_call: TRBJ1-1; cdr3_aa: CASISIPGGDTEAFF
v_call: TRBV4-2; j_call: TRBJ1-6; cdr3_aa: CASSLATGVGSPLHF
v_call: TRBV6-1; j_call: TRBJ2-2; cdr3_aa: CATTPIRDTGELFF
v_call: TRBV12-3/TRBV12-4; j_call: TRBJ2-7; cdr3_aa: CASVGGSGFSYEQYF
v_call: TRBV5-1; j_call: TRBJ1-1; cdr3_aa: CASSYGTGTFF
v_call: TRBV30; j_call: TRBJ1-1; cdr3_aa: CAWTPMNTEAFF
v_call: TRBV7-3; j_call: TRBJ1-1; cdr3_aa: CASSRGGNTEAFF
v_call: TRBV30; j_call: TRBJ2-5; cdr3_aa: CAWKGRGGSRETQYF
v_call: TRBV7-9; j_call: TRBJ2-5; cdr3_aa: CASSTHWTTVGTQYF
v_call: TRBV6-5; j_call: TRBJ1-6; cdr3_aa: CASSYSTQSSYNSPLHF
v_call: TRBV7-8; j_call: TRBJ2-2; cdr3_aa: CASSLVRGTTGELFF
v_call: TRBV7-9; j_call: TRBJ2-7; cdr3_aa: CASSSISYEQYF
v_call: TRBV29-1; j_call: TRBJ2-7; cdr3_aa: CSVFPEETGYEQYF
v_call: TRBV6-2/TRBV6-3; j_call: TRBJ2-3; cdr3_aa: CASSYPLSLAGGPDTQYF
v_call: TRBV9; j_call: TRBJ2-7; cdr3_aa: CASSVEWEGYEQYF
v_call: TRBV15; j_call: TRBJ1-4; cdr3_aa: CATSKGQGNEKLFF
v_call: TRBV5-1; j_call: TRBJ2-1; cdr3_aa: CATQTSGTITSYNEQFF
v_call: TRBV6-2/TRBV6-3; j_call: TRBJ2-7; cdr3_aa: CASTTLWVGYEQYF
v_call: TRBV28; j_call: TRBJ1-1; cdr3_aa: CAGSRGSEAFF
v_call: TRBV12-3/TRBV12-4; j_call: TRBJ1-4; cdr3_aa: CASSSFPGSGEKLFF
v_call: TRBV28; j_call: TRBJ2-2; cdr3_aa: CASSLYGGLTNTGELFF